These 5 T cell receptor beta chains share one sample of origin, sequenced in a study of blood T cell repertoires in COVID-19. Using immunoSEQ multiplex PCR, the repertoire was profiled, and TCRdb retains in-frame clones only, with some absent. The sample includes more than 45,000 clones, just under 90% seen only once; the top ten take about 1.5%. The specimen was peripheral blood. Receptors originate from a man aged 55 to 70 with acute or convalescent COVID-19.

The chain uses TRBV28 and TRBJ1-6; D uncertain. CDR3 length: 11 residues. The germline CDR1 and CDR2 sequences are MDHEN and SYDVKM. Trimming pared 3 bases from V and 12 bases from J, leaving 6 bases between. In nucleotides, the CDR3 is TGTGCCAGCAGTTTTGGGAGACCCCTCCACTTT. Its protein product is CASSFGRPLHF.

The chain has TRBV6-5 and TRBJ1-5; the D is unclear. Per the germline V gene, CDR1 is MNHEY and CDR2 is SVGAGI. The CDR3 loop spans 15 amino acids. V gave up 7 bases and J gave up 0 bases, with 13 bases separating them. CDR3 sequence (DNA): TGTGCCAGCATGAGAGAGGGAGGTAGCAATCAGCCCCAGCATTTT. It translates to CASMREGGSNQPQHF.

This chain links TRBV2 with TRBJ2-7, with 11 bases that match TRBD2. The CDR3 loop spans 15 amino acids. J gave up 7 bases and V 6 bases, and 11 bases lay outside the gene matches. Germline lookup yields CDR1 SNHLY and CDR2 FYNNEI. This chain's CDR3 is CASRNLAGGGWEQYF. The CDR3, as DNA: TGTGCCAGCAGGAACCTAGCGGGAGGAGGTTGGGAGCAGTACTTC.

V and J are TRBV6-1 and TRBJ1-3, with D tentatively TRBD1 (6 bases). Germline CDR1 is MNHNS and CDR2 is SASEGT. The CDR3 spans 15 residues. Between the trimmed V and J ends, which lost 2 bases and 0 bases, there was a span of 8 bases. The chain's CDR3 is CASSEQGISGNTIYF. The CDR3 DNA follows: TGTGCCAGCAGTGAACAGGGGATCTCTGGAAACACCATATATTTT.

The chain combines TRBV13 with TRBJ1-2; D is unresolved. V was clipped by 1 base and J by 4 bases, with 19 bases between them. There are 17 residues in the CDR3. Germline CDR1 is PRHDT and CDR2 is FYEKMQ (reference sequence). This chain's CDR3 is CASSLDSEFLPSYGYTF. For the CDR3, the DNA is TGTGCCAGCAGCTTAGATAGTGAATTCCTGCCATCCTATGGCTACACCTTC.